A single sample is the source of the 11 T cell receptor beta chains below, sequenced in a study of blood T cells in healthy people across ages. Using a J-beta primer mix together with a sample-barcoded 5' primer, a second PCR was run for roughly 7 to 11 cycles. TCRdb re-analysed the 5' RACE reads in MiXCR, keeping a single row per CDR3 protein. The sample has 850,000 to 1,000,000 distinct CDR3 sequences; around 46% are singletons. Sequencing was performed on blood. Receptors were obtained from a man younger than 45 in good health.

The chain joins TRBV2 to TRBJ2-3; D not resolved. The germline V gene has CDR1 SNHLY and CDR2 FYNNEI. V was shortened by 7 bases and J by 6 bases, with 5 bases between the two germline ends. The CDR3 extends over 10 amino acids. The CDR3 coding sequence is TGTGCCAGCATGGCGGATACGCAGTATTTT. This codes for CASMADTQYF.

The chain is built from TRBV20-1 and TRBJ2-5; the D gene is possibly TRBD1 (7 bases). The germline V and J ends were trimmed by 4 bases and 2 bases, with 11 bases remaining between them. CDR1 and CDR2 (germline): DFQATT, SNEGSKA (reference sequence). The CDR3 spans 13 residues. The CDR3: CSANRGLQETQYF. As DNA, the CDR3 is TGCAGTGCTAACAGGGGACTTCAAGAGACCCAGTACTTC.

This clonotype was seen a few times. The genes are TRBV27 and TRBJ2-7; 7 bases agree with TRBD2. Germline values: CDR1 MNHEY, CDR2 SMNVEV (reference sequence). The CDR3 runs to 16 residues. V shed 3 bases and J 0 bases; nucleotides not matched to a gene: 8. The CDR3 region has the DNA TGTGCCAGCAGTTTGACCCCTAGCGGAAGCTCCTACGAGCAGTACTTC. As protein: CASSLTPSGSSYEQYF.

This clonotype was recorded a few times. In DNA, the CDR3 is TGCAGCGTTGCAGGTCAAGAGACCCAGTACTTC. The encoded protein is CSVAGQETQYF. The chain joins TRBV29-1 to TRBJ2-5; unclear D gene. The CDR3 is 11 residues long. Between the trimmed V and J ends, which lost 4 bases and 2 bases, there was a span of 5 bases. Germline V gene data show CDR1 as SQVTM and CDR2 as ANQGSEA.

The J gene is TRBJ1-2, the V gene TRBV15; D is uncertain. This CDR3 region has 16 residues. The germline V gene has CDR1 LNHNV and CDR2 YYDKDF (reference sequence). V gave up 0 bases and J gave up 5 bases, with 16 bases separating them. CDR3 sequence (DNA): TGTGCCACCAGCAGAGATCGGCCAGCGCGATCTTATGGCTACACCTTC. This encodes CATSRDRPARSYGYTF.

The rearrangement uses TRBV29-1 and TRBJ2-2, with TRBD1 matching over 7 bases. V lost 6 bases, J lost 3 bases, and 7 bases stayed unmatched. This CDR3 region has 14 residues. CDR1 and CDR2 (germline): SQVTM, ANQGSEA. In DNA form, the CDR3 reads TGCAGCGTGCCCGGGACAGACTACACCGGGGAGCTGTTTTTT. Translating it yields CSVPGTDYTGELFF.

This clonotype was picked up a small number of times. At one end the junction does not follow the germline gene, possibly because of a read error. The gene calls are TRBV27 and TRBJ1-1; no definite D call. Germline-derived CDR1 and CDR2 are MNHEY and SMNVEV (reference sequence). CDR3 size: 13 residues. CDR3 nucleotide sequence: TGTGCCTGCAGTTCCGCGATGAACACTGAAGCTTTCTTT. Protein: CACSSAMNTEAFF.

This clonotype was seen only once. This chain uses TRBV4-3 with TRBJ2-5; no clear D. The J call may be in error: the DNA end matches TRBJ2-7 better. Germline CDR1 and CDR2: LGHNA and YSLEER. CDR3 size: 19 residues. The CDR3 loop is CASSQDLPDGDKQPYEQYF. The CDR3 region has the DNA TGCGCCAGCAGCCAAGATCTCCCGGACGGTGATAAGCAACCCTACGAGCAGTACTTC.

There are a few counts of this clonotype. The chain employs TRBV27 and TRBJ2-3; 10 bases line up with TRBD2. The CDR3 has 16 residues. Germline V gene lookup returns CDR1 MNHEY and CDR2 SMNVEV (reference sequence). V gave up 2 bases and J gave up 5 bases; unmatched junction bases: 7. CDR3: CASSLVAGGPRDTQYF. CDR3 DNA: TGTGCCAGCAGTTTAGTAGCGGGGGGTCCTCGAGATACGCAGTATTTT.

This clonotype has only a few counts. The rearrangement joins TRBV20-1 to TRBJ1-3; D is uncertain. The CDR3 extends over 14 amino acids. The ends were cut back, 1 base at V and 4 bases at J, with 11 bases in the middle. Looked up from germline, CDR1 is DFQATT and CDR2 is SNEGSKA (reference sequence). The CDR3 DNA reads as TGCAGTGCTAGAGTACCCACTCCGGGAAACACCATATATTTT. Translation gives CSARVPTPGNTIYF.

Worth noting for this clonotype: It may be a read error: a sequence one base away is much more abundant. V usage is TRBV7-2 and J usage is TRBJ2-1; 7 positions match TRBD2. The CDR3 is 16 residues long. With V trimmed by 1 base and J by 3 bases, 6 bases remained unmatched. Germline loops: CDR1 SGHTA, CDR2 FQGNSA. CDR3 sequence (DNA): TGTGCCAGCAGCTTAGAAAGCGGGGCCTACTACAATGAGCAGTTCTTC. This gives the protein CASSLESGAYYNEQFF.